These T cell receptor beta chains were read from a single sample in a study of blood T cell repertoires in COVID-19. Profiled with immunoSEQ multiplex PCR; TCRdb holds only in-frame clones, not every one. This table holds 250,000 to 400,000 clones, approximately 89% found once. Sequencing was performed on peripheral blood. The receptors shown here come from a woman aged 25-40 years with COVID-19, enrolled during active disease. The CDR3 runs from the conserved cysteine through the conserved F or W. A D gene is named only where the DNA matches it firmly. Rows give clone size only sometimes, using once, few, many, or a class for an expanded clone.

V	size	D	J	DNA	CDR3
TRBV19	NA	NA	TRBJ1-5	TGTGCCAGTAGTTCAGGGAACAATCAGCCCCAGCATTTT	CASSSGNNQPQHF
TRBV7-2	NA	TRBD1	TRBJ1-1	TGTGCCAGCAGCCCCCTGGACAGGGGGACGAACACTGAAGCTTTCTTT	CASSPLDRGTNTEAFF
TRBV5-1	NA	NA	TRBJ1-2	TGCGCCAGCAGCTTGTTATATGGCATAGGGGGTAACTATGGCTACACCTTC	CASSLLYGIGGNYGYTF
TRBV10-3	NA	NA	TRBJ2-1	TGTGCCATCAGCTTGACAGATTACAATGAGCAGTTCTTC	CAISLTDYNEQFF
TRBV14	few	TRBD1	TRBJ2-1	TGTGCCAGCAGCCAAGGGGACAGCCGATACAATGAGCAGTTCTTC	CASSQGDSRYNEQFF
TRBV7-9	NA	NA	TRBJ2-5	TGTGCCAGCAGCTATAGTTGGGAGACCCAGTACTTC	CASSYSWETQYF
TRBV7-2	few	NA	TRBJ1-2	TGTGCCAGCAGCTTAGCTGGGGGCAGGGAGGGTGGCTACACCTTC	CASSLAGGREGGYTF
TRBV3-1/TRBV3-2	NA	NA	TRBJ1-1	TGTGCCAGCAGCCAACCCGACAGGAACACTGAAGCTTTCTTT	CASSQPDRNTEAFF
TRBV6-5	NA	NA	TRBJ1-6	TGTGCCAGCAGTTACAGAAGGGAGGGTTCACCCCTCCACTTT	CASSYRREGSPLHF
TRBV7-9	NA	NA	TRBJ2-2	TGTGCCAGCAGCGTTAATAGCCGGGCCGGGGAGCTGTTTTTT	CASSVNSRAGELFF
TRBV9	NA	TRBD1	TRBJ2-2	TGTGCCAGCAGCGTAGGACAGGGGTTGGACGGGGAGCTGTTTTTT	CASSVGQGLDGELFF
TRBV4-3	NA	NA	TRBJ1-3	TGCGCCAGCAGCCAAGATTCGGGTCCTGGAAACACCATATATTTT	CASSQDSGPGNTIYF
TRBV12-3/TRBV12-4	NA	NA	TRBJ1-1	TGTGCCAGCAGTGGGGACATAACTGAAGCTTTCTTT	CASSGDITEAFF
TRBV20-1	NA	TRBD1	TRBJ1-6	TGCAGTGCTAGTTCACAGGGACAGGTCTCCTTAGCCCTCCACTTT	CSASSQGQVSLALHF
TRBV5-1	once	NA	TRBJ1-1	TGCGCCAGCAGCCTGGGGAGCACTGAAGCTTTCTTT	CASSLGSTEAFF
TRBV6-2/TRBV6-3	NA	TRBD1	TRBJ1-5	TGTGCCAGCAGTTTACGACAGGGGGAAAGCAATCAGCCCCAGCATTTT	CASSLRQGESNQPQHF
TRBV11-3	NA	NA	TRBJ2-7	TGTGCCAGCAGCGGACTACAAGACAGCGTCTACGAGCAGTACTTC	CASSGLQDSVYEQYF
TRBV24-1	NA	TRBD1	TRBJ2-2	TGTGCCACCAAGGGACAGGGGACCGGGGAGCTGTTTTTT	CATKGQGTGELFF
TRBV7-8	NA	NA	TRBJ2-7	TGTGCCAGCAGCCTCAGCGGCAGGCTGTACGAGCAGTACTTC	CASSLSGRLYEQYF
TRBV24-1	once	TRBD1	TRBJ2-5	TGTGCCACCAGTGGCCTAGGGACAGGGCAAGAGACCCAGTACTTC	CATSGLGTGQETQYF
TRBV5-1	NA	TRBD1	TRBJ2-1	TGCGCCAGCAGCTCCGGGACAGTTGCCTACAATGAGCAGTTCTTC	CASSSGTVAYNEQFF
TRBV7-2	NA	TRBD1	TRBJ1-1	TGTGCCAGCAGCTACTACAGGGGGCTAGACACTGAAGCTTTCTTT	CASSYYRGLDTEAFF
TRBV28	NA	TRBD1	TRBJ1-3	TGTGCCAGCAAAACAGGGGCTGGAAACACCATATATTTT	CASKTGAGNTIYF
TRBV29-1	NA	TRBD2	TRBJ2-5	TGCAGCGTTGAAGAGTTGCGGGGGGAGTACTTC	CSVEELRGEYF
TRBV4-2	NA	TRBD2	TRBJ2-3	TGTGCCAGCAGCCAAGATCTAGCGGGGGGGCCGTTTCCATCCGGAGATACGCAGTATTTT	CASSQDLAGGPFPSGDTQYF
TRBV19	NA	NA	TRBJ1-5	TGTGCCAGTAGTATCCCTGGCACATATAGCAATCAGCCCCAGCATTTT	CASSIPGTYSNQPQHF
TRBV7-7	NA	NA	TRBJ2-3	TGTGCCAGCAGCTTAGGGGCAGGGCCGAGCACAGATACGCAGTATTTT	CASSLGAGPSTDTQYF
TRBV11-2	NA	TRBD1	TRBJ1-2	TGTGCCAGCAGCCAGACTGGGACAGTCTATGGCTACACCTTC	CASSQTGTVYGYTF
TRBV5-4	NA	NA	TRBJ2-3	TGTGCCAGCAGCACCCGGTACCAAGGCACAGATACGCAGTATTTT	CASSTRYQGTDTQYF
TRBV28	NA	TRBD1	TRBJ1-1	TGTGCCAGCCAACGACAGGGGGCGCAGGACACTGAAGCTTTCTTT	CASQRQGAQDTEAFF
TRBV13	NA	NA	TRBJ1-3	TGTGCCAGCAGCGACAGTGGAAACACCATATATTTT	CASSDSGNTIYF
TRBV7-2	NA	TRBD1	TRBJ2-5	TGTGCCAGCAGCAGGGACAGGAGTAAAGAGACCCAGTACTTC	CASSRDRSKETQYF
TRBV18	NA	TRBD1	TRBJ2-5	TGTGCCAGCTCACGAGGGACAGGGCAAGAGACCCAGTACTTC	CASSRGTGQETQYF
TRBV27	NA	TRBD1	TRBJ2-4	TGTGCCAGCAGGGGGGCGACAGGGAAGTCAGACAAAAACATTCAGTACTTC	CASRGATGKSDKNIQYF
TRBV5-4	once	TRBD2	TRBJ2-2	TGTGCCAGCAGCTCAGGGACTAGCTTGAACACCGGGGAGCTGTTTTTT	CASSSGTSLNTGELFF
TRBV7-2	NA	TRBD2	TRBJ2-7	TGTGCCAGCAGCTTAGGTCTTTCCGGGGGGGCCGGATACGAGCAGTACTTC	CASSLGLSGGAGYEQYF
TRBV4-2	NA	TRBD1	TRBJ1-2	TGTGCCAGCAGCCGTGGGACAGGGGAGGATGGCTACACCTTC	CASSRGTGEDGYTF
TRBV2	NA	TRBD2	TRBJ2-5	TGTGCCAGCAGTGAGGGTCGGACGCTAGCGGGGAGGACTCAAGAGACCCAGTACTTC	CASSEGRTLAGRTQETQYF
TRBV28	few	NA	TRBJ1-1	TGTGCCAGCAGACGCAACGAAAGGGGTGTCGCCATGAACACTGAAGCTTTCTTT	CASRRNERGVAMNTEAFF
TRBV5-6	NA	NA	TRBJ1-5	TGTGCCAGCAGCTTCGGCAGGTATAGCAATCAGCCCCAGCATTTT	CASSFGRYSNQPQHF
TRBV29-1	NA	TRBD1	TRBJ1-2	TGCAGCGTACCCCCCGGGACAGGGTACAACTATGGCTACACCTTC	CSVPPGTGYNYGYTF
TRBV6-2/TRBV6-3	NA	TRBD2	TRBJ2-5	TGTGCCAGCAGTTATGCCAGCGGGGGGGCGGAGACCCAGTACTTC	CASSYASGGAETQYF
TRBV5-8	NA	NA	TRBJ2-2	TGTGCCAGCAGCACGGAGGACCGGGCGGGGGAGCTGTTTTTT	CASSTEDRAGELFF
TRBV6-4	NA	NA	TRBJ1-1	TGTGCCAGCAGCCGGGGAGGGGGGACTGAAGCTTTCTTT	CASSRGGGTEAFF
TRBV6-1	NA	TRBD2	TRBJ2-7	TGTGCCAGCAGTGAAAGCGGGGCACGGTACGAGCAGTACTTC	CASSESGARYEQYF
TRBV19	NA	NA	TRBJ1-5	TGTGCCAGTAGCGATCGGGGGTATAGCAATCAGCCCCAGCATTTT	CASSDRGYSNQPQHF